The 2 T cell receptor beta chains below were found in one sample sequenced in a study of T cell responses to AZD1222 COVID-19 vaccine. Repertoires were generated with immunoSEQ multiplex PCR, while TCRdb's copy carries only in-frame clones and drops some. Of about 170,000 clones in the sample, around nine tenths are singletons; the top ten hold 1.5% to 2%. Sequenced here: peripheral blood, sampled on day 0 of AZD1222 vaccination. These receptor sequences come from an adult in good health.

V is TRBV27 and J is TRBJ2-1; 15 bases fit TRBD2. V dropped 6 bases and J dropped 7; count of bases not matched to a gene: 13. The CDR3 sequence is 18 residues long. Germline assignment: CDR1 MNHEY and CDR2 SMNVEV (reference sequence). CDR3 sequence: CASSSMGTSGRIRNEQFF. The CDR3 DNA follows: TGTGCCAGCAGCTCGATGGGGACTAGCGGGAGGATTAGGAATGAGCAGTTCTTC.

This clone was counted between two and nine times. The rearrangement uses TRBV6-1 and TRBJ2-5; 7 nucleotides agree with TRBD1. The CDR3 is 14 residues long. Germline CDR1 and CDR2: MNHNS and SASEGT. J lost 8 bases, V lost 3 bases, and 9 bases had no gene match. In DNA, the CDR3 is TGTGCCAGCAGTGATTCCGGAACAGGGGTAACCCAGTACTTC. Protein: CASSDSGTGVTQYF.